This is a list of T cell receptor beta chains from one sample in a study of human T cells and chemical hapten exposure. TCRdb reanalysed the RACE reads using MiXCR and keeps one entry per CDR3 protein. The profile shows some 400,000 distinct CDR3 sequences, around 4.8% of them singletons. The input for sequencing was whole blood, taken in connection with sensitization to the hapten diphenylcyclopropenone (DPC). These receptor sequences come from a woman aged 45-59 years with alopecia areata. Some clones in this sample may be carry-over from other donors' samples. CDR3s include the opening cysteine and the closing phenylalanine or tryptophan. A D gene is named only where the DNA matches it firmly. Clone size is stated in some rows and not others, as once, few, many or a class when expanded.

abundance: few; d_gene: .; j_gene: TRBJ2-4; v_gene: TRBV5-1; CDR3aa: CASSLNKPADIQYF; CDR3nt: TGCGCCAGCAGCTTGAACAAGCCGGCGGACATTCAGTACTTC
abundance: many; d_gene: .; j_gene: TRBJ1-2; v_gene: TRBV11-2; CDR3aa: CASSLESSGGYTF; CDR3nt: TGTGCCAGCAGCTTAGAAAGCAGTGGTGGCTACACCTTC
abundance: many; d_gene: TRBD1; j_gene: TRBJ2-5; v_gene: TRBV3-1; CDR3aa: CASSQPGTGQETQYF; CDR3nt: TGTGCCAGCAGCCAACCTGGGACAGGTCAAGAGACCCAGTACTTC
abundance: many; d_gene: .; j_gene: TRBJ2-7; v_gene: TRBV28; CDR3aa: CATPRGAPHEQYF; CDR3nt: TGTGCCACCCCACGGGGGGCCCCCCACGAGCAGTACTTC
abundance: many; d_gene: TRBD1; j_gene: TRBJ2-7; v_gene: TRBV10-2; CDR3aa: CASSPTRDRGPGQGHEQYF; CDR3nt: TGCGCCAGCAGTCCAACCCGGGACAGGGGGCCGGGTCAGGGGCACGAGCAGTACTTC
abundance: few; d_gene: .; j_gene: TRBJ2-3; v_gene: TRBV5-4; CDR3aa: CASSYVGTDTQYF; CDR3nt: TGTGCCAGCAGCTACGTTGGCACAGATACGCAGTATTTT
abundance: few; d_gene: .; j_gene: TRBJ1-1; v_gene: TRBV7-2; CDR3aa: CASSLFGPEAFF; CDR3nt: TGTGCCAGCAGCTTATTCGGTCCCGAAGCTTTCTTT
abundance: many; d_gene: TRBD2; j_gene: TRBJ2-1; v_gene: TRBV27; CDR3aa: CASSLGSGANEQFF; CDR3nt: TGTGCCAGCAGTTTGGGTAGCGGGGCCAATGAGCAGTTCTTC
abundance: many; d_gene: .; j_gene: TRBJ2-3; v_gene: TRBV7-2; CDR3aa: CASSSGLSDTQYF; CDR3nt: TGTGCCAGCAGCTCGGGGCTATCAGATACGCAGTATTTT
abundance: few; d_gene: .; j_gene: TRBJ2-5; v_gene: TRBV7-2; CDR3aa: CASSLVEGQETQYF; CDR3nt: TGTGCCAGCAGCTTAGTCGAGGGTCAAGAGACCCAGTACTTC
abundance: few; d_gene: .; j_gene: TRBJ2-1; v_gene: TRBV20-1; CDR3aa: CSARPERGLRSNEQFF; CDR3nt: TGCAGTGCTAGACCTGAAAGGGGATTAAGGTCCAATGAGCAGTTCTTC
abundance: many; d_gene: .; j_gene: TRBJ2-3; v_gene: TRBV9; CDR3aa: CASSVEEDTQYF; CDR3nt: TGTGCCAGCAGCGTAGAGGAAGATACGCAGTATTTT
abundance: many; d_gene: TRBD2; j_gene: TRBJ2-3; v_gene: TRBV5-6; CDR3aa: CASSGGLAADTQYF; CDR3nt: TGTGCCAGCAGCGGAGGACTAGCCGCAGATACGCAGTATTTT
abundance: many; d_gene: TRBD1; j_gene: TRBJ1-1; v_gene: TRBV2; CDR3aa: CASSDRGLQGAFF; CDR3nt: TGTGCCAGCAGTGACAGGGGGCTGCAGGGAGCTTTCTTT
abundance: many; d_gene: TRBD1; j_gene: TRBJ1-6; v_gene: TRBV29-1; CDR3aa: CSVAFCSPGQRPTNSPLHF; CDR3nt: TGCAGCGTTGCCTTTTGCTCTCCGGGACAGAGACCAACTAATTCACCCCTCCACTTT
abundance: many; d_gene: TRBD2; j_gene: TRBJ2-7; v_gene: TRBV28; CDR3aa: CASSLAGGFNEQYF; CDR3nt: TGTGCCAGCAGTTTAGCGGGAGGGTTTAACGAGCAGTACTTC
abundance: many; d_gene: .; j_gene: TRBJ1-2; v_gene: TRBV15; CDR3aa: CATSRGGAYGYTF; CDR3nt: TGTGCCACCAGCAGAGGGGGGGCTTATGGCTACACCTTC
abundance: many; d_gene: .; j_gene: TRBJ1-6; v_gene: TRBV2; CDR3aa: CASSDWSPNNSPLHF; CDR3nt: TGTGCCAGCAGTGATTGGTCGCCGAATAATTCACCCCTCCACTTT
abundance: many; d_gene: TRBD1; j_gene: TRBJ2-7; v_gene: TRBV28; CDR3aa: CASSDRGTAYEQYF; CDR3nt: TGTGCCAGCAGTGACAGGGGAACAGCCTACGAGCAGTACTTC
abundance: .; d_gene: .; j_gene: TRBJ2-3; v_gene: TRBV15; CDR3aa: CATASSTDTQYF; CDR3nt: TGTGCCACGGCAAGCAGCACAGATACGCAGTATTTT
abundance: .; d_gene: TRBD1; j_gene: TRBJ1-3; v_gene: TRBV2; CDR3aa: CASRGQGPSGNTIYF; CDR3nt: TGTGCCAGCAGGGGACAGGGCCCCTCTGGAAACACCATATATTTT
abundance: .; d_gene: TRBD2; j_gene: TRBJ2-7; v_gene: TRBV14; CDR3aa: CASSQGRGGTYEQYF; CDR3nt: TGTGCCAGCAGCCAAGGGCGGGGGGGCACCTACGAGCAGTACTTC
abundance: .; d_gene: .; j_gene: TRBJ1-5; v_gene: TRBV29-1; CDR3aa: CSVPKRLRAIQPQHF; CDR3nt: TGCAGCGTTCCGAAAAGACTGAGAGCCATCCAGCCCCAGCATTTT
abundance: .; d_gene: .; j_gene: TRBJ2-2; v_gene: TRBV7-9; CDR3aa: CASSSTGPRNTGELFF; CDR3nt: TGTGCCAGCAGCTCCACAGGGCCGCGGAACACCGGGGAGCTGTTTTTT
abundance: .; d_gene: .; j_gene: TRBJ1-1; v_gene: TRBV18; CDR3aa: CASSLTTPGGNTEAFF; CDR3nt: TGTGCCAGCTCACTTACCACTCCGGGCGGGAACACTGAAGCTTTCTTT
abundance: many; d_gene: .; j_gene: TRBJ1-1; v_gene: TRBV20-1; CDR3aa: CSARDTANTEAFF; CDR3nt: TGCAGTGCTAGAGACACGGCGAACACTGAAGCTTTCTTT
abundance: .; d_gene: TRBD2; j_gene: TRBJ2-1; v_gene: TRBV7-2; CDR3aa: CTSSPIASGSTSSYNEQFF; CDR3nt: TGTACCAGCAGCCCCATCGCTAGCGGGTCTACGAGCTCCTACAATGAGCAGTTCTTC
abundance: few; d_gene: .; j_gene: TRBJ2-1; v_gene: TRBV6-2/TRBV6-3; CDR3aa: CASSYRLGGGSINEQFF; CDR3nt: TGTGCCAGCAGTTACAGGTTGGGAGGGGGCAGCATCAATGAGCAGTTCTTC
abundance: few; d_gene: TRBD1; j_gene: TRBJ1-2; v_gene: TRBV7-2; CDR3aa: CASSLARTGKNSGYTF; CDR3nt: TGTGCCAGCAGCTTAGCGCGGACAGGGAAGAATTCTGGCTACACCTTC
abundance: few; d_gene: .; j_gene: TRBJ2-7; v_gene: TRBV7-9; CDR3aa: CASSTRSSDSSYEQYF; CDR3nt: TGTGCCAGCAGCACCCGTTCTAGCGACAGCTCCTACGAGCAGTACTTC
abundance: many; d_gene: .; j_gene: TRBJ2-1; v_gene: TRBV21-1; CDR3aa: CASSKEGLAGGQIPYNEQFF; CDR3nt: TGTGCCAGCAGCAAAGAAGGACTAGCGGGAGGGCAAATCCCCTACAATGAGCAGTTCTTC
abundance: many; d_gene: .; j_gene: TRBJ2-1; v_gene: TRBV24-1; CDR3aa: CATGGSRADEQFF; CDR3nt: TGTGCCACCGGGGGGTCCAGGGCGGATGAGCAGTTCTTC
abundance: many; d_gene: .; j_gene: TRBJ1-3; v_gene: TRBV28; CDR3aa: CASSFGFLGRGSNTIYF; CDR3nt: TGTGCCAGCAGTTTTGGTTTTCTTGGACGGGGGTCAAACACCATATATTTT
abundance: many; d_gene: .; j_gene: TRBJ2-3; v_gene: TRBV24-1; CDR3aa: CATALTTSTDTQYF; CDR3nt: TGTGCCACGGCGTTGACGACTAGCACAGATACGCAGTATTTT
abundance: few; d_gene: .; j_gene: TRBJ1-2; v_gene: TRBV2; CDR3aa: CASSEAGGAAGGGYTF; CDR3nt: TGTGCCAGCAGTGAAGCCGGAGGGGCCGCTGGGGGAGGCTACACCTTC
abundance: few; d_gene: .; j_gene: TRBJ2-7; v_gene: TRBV28; CDR3aa: CASSLRAPGEQYF; CDR3nt: TGTGCCAGCAGTTTAAGGGCCCCGGGCGAGCAGTACTTC
abundance: .; d_gene: .; j_gene: TRBJ2-6; v_gene: TRBV7-3; CDR3aa: CASGFGANVLTF; CDR3nt: TGTGCCAGCGGTTTTGGGGCCAACGTCCTGACTTTC
abundance: many; d_gene: TRBD1; j_gene: TRBJ1-1; v_gene: TRBV7-2; CDR3aa: CASSLNRGPVEVFF; CDR3nt: TGTGCCAGCAGCTTAAACAGGGGGCCGGTGGAAGTTTTCTTT
abundance: many; d_gene: TRBD1; j_gene: TRBJ2-4; v_gene: TRBV18; CDR3aa: CASSQQGIAKNIQYF; CDR3nt: TGTGCCAGCTCTCAACAGGGGATAGCCAAAAACATTCAGTACTTC
abundance: .; d_gene: TRBD1; j_gene: TRBJ1-1; v_gene: TRBV12-3/TRBV12-4; CDR3aa: CASSLGQGLGEAFF; CDR3nt: TGTGCCAGCAGTCTGGGACAGGGACTTGGTGAAGCTTTCTTT
abundance: many; d_gene: .; j_gene: TRBJ2-7; v_gene: TRBV7-9; CDR3aa: CASSLGGSDNEQYF; CDR3nt: TGTGCCAGCAGCTTAGGGGGATCGGATAACGAGCAGTACTTC
abundance: .; d_gene: .; j_gene: TRBJ1-1; v_gene: TRBV29-1; CDR3aa: CSVGQGHTEAFF; CDR3nt: TGCAGCGTCGGTCAGGGTCACACTGAAGCTTTCTTT
abundance: few; d_gene: TRBD2; j_gene: TRBJ2-2; v_gene: TRBV5-4; CDR3aa: CASSLGREGTGELFF; CDR3nt: TGTGCCAGCAGCTTAGGCAGGGAGGGCACCGGGGAGCTGTTTTTT
abundance: few; d_gene: .; j_gene: TRBJ2-1; v_gene: TRBV12-3/TRBV12-4; CDR3aa: CAGWLAYNEQFF; CDR3nt: TGTGCAGGGTGGCTAGCCTACAATGAGCAGTTCTTC
abundance: many; d_gene: .; j_gene: TRBJ2-7; v_gene: TRBV6-2/TRBV6-3; CDR3aa: CASSWTGTSVSYEQYF; CDR3nt: TGTGCCAGCAGTTGGACCGGGACTTCAGTGTCCTACGAGCAGTACTTC
abundance: many; d_gene: .; j_gene: TRBJ2-2; v_gene: TRBV7-2; CDR3aa: CASSLDQAAGELFF; CDR3nt: TGTGCCAGCAGCTTAGATCAAGCGGCCGGGGAGCTGTTTTTT
abundance: few; d_gene: .; j_gene: TRBJ2-7; v_gene: TRBV12-5; CDR3aa: CASGLVPGPNSYEQYF; CDR3nt: TGTGCTAGTGGTTTGGTACCAGGGCCAAACTCCTACGAGCAGTACTTC
abundance: .; d_gene: .; j_gene: TRBJ1-5; v_gene: TRBV15; CDR3aa: CATSRDKGDQPQHF; CDR3nt: TGTGCCACCAGCAGAGATAAAGGGGATCAGCCCCAGCATTTT
abundance: many; d_gene: .; j_gene: TRBJ2-7; v_gene: TRBV5-1; CDR3aa: CASSLETFSYEQYF; CDR3nt: TGCGCCAGCAGCTTGGAGACCTTCTCCTACGAGCAGTACTTC
abundance: many; d_gene: .; j_gene: TRBJ2-5; v_gene: TRBV7-6; CDR3aa: CASSNRWTATKKETQYF; CDR3nt: TGTGCCAGCAGCAACCGATGGACAGCCACGAAGAAAGAGACCCAGTACTTC
abundance: .; d_gene: TRBD1; j_gene: TRBJ2-1; v_gene: TRBV7-2; CDR3aa: CASSFTPGQGANEQFF; CDR3nt: TGTGCCAGCAGCTTTACTCCGGGACAGGGAGCAAATGAGCAGTTCTTC
abundance: .; d_gene: .; j_gene: TRBJ2-7; v_gene: TRBV18; CDR3aa: CASSPARYYEQYF; CDR3nt: TGTGCCAGCTCACCCGCCCGGTACTACGAGCAGTACTTC
abundance: many; d_gene: TRBD1; j_gene: TRBJ2-2; v_gene: TRBV27; CDR3aa: CASTTGWPGGAGELFF; CDR3nt: TGTGCCAGCACTACGGGGTGGCCAGGGGGAGCCGGGGAGCTGTTTTTT
abundance: many; d_gene: TRBD2; j_gene: TRBJ2-7; v_gene: TRBV6-1; CDR3aa: CASSDSGSYEQYF; CDR3nt: TGTGCCAGCAGTGATAGCGGGAGTTACGAGCAGTACTTC
abundance: few; d_gene: TRBD1; j_gene: TRBJ1-5; v_gene: TRBV7-9; CDR3aa: CASSPLAGGERQPQHF; CDR3nt: TGTGCCAGCAGCCCCCTGGCAGGGGGTGAGCGACAGCCCCAGCATTTT
abundance: .; d_gene: .; j_gene: TRBJ1-5; v_gene: TRBV10-3; CDR3aa: CAIRGDSNQPQHF; CDR3nt: TGTGCCATCAGGGGGGACAGCAATCAGCCCCAGCATTTT
abundance: many; d_gene: TRBD2; j_gene: TRBJ2-3; v_gene: TRBV20-1; CDR3aa: CSASQASGGAQDTQYF; CDR3nt: TGCAGTGCTAGTCAGGCTAGCGGGGGGGCCCAAGATACGCAGTATTTT
abundance: many; d_gene: .; j_gene: TRBJ2-3; v_gene: TRBV29-1; CDR3aa: CSVYTDTQYF; CDR3nt: TGCAGCGTTTACACAGATACGCAGTATTTT
abundance: many; d_gene: .; j_gene: TRBJ1-5; v_gene: TRBV5-1; CDR3aa: CASSLYPGQPQHF; CDR3nt: TGCGCCAGCAGCTTGTATCCAGGACAGCCCCAGCATTTT